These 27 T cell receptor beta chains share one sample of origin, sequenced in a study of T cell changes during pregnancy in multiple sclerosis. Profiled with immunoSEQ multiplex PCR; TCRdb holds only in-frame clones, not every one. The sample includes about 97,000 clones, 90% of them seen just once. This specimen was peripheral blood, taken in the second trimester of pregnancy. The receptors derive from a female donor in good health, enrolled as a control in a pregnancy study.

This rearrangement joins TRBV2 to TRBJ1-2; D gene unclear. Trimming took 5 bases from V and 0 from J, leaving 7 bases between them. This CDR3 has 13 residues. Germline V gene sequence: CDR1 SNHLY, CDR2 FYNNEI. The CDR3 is CASSPTTNYGYTF. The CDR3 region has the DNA TGTGCCAGCAGTCCGACAACTAACTATGGCTACACCTTC.

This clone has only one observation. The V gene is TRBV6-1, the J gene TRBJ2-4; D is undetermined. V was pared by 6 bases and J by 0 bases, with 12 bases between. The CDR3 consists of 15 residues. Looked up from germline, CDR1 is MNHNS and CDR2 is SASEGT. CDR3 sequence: CASREAERAKNIQYF. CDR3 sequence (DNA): TGTGCCAGCAGAGAGGCAGAGAGAGCCAAAAACATTCAGTACTTC.

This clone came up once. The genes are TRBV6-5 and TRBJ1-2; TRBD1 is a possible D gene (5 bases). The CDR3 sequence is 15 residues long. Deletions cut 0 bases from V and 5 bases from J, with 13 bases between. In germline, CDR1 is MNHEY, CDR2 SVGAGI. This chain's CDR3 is CASSYSRQGGYGYTF. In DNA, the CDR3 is TGTGCCAGCAGTTACTCGAGGCAGGGTGGTTATGGCTACACCTTC.

CDR3 residues: CSAIGAEKLFF. CDR3 bases: TGCAGTGCTATAGGGGCAGAAAAACTGTTTTTT. This sequence joins TRBV20-1 and TRBJ1-4; possibly TRBD1 for D (5 bases). V lost 4 bases and J lost 8, with 8 bases in between. The CDR3 sequence is 11 residues long. Germline V gene sequence: CDR1 DFQATT, CDR2 SNEGSKA (reference sequence).

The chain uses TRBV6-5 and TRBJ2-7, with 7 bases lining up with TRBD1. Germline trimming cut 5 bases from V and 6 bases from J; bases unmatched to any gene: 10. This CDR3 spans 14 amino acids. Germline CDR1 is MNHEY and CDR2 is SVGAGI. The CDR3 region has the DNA TGTGCCAGCAGTCAGACAGGGCGCCCAACCGAGCAGTACTTC. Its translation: CASSQTGRPTEQYF.

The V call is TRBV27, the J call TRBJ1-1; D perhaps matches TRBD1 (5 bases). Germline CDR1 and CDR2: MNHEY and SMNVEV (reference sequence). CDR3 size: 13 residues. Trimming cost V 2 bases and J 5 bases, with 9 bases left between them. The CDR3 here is CASSLNRLTEAFF. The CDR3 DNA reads TGTGCCAGCAGTTTAAACAGGCTAACTGAAGCTTTCTTT.

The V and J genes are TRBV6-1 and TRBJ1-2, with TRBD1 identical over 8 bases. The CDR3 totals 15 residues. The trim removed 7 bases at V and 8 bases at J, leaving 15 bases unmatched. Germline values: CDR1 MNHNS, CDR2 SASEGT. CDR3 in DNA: TGTGCCAGCATGCCTCGGACAGGGAAATTCTCGGGCTACACCTTC. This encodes CASMPRTGKFSGYTF.

The CDR3 is CSADSYNEQFF. CDR3 DNA: TGCAGTGCCGACAGTTACAATGAGCAGTTCTTC. This chain joins TRBV20-1 and TRBJ2-1; D possibly corresponds to TRBD1 (5 bases). The V end lost 6 bases, the J end lost 4 bases, and 7 bases lay between the germline ends. Germline values: CDR1 DFQATT, CDR2 SNEGSKA (reference sequence). This CDR3 has 11 amino acids.

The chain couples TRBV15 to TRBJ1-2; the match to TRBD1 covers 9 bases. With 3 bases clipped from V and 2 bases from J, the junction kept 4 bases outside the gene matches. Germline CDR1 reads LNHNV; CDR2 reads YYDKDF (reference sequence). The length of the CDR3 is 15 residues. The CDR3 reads CATSSPGQGNYGYTF. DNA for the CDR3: TGTGCCACCAGCAGCCCGGGACAGGGAAACTATGGCTACACCTTC.

As DNA, the CDR3 is TGTGCCAGCAGTGCACAGGGGGCTTTCGGACCTAATGGCTACACCTTC. Its protein product is CASSAQGAFGPNGYTF. V gene TRBV7-6 combines with J gene TRBJ1-2, with 9 bases lining up with TRBD1. The CDR3 has 16 residues. Germline trimming cut 6 bases from V and 6 bases from J; bases unmatched to any gene: 14. From germline, CDR1 is SGHVS and CDR2 FNYEAQ.

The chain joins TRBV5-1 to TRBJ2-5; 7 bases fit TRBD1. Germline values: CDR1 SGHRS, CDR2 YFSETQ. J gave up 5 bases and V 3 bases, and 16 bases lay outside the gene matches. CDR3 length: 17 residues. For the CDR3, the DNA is TGCGCCAGCAGCTCGATCAATACCGGGACAGCACGGGAGACCCAGTACTTC. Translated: CASSSINTGTARETQYF.

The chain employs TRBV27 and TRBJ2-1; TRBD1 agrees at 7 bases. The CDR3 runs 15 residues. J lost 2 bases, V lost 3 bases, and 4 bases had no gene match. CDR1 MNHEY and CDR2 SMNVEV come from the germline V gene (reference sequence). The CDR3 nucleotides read TGTGCCAGCAGTTTGGGGCAGGGGGCCTACAATGAGCAGTTCTTC. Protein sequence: CASSLGQGAYNEQFF.

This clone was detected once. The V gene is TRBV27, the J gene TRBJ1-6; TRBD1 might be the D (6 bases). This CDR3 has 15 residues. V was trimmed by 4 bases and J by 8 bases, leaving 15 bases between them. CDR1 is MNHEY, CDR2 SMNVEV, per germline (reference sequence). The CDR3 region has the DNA TGTGCCAGCAGTTATCACAGGGCCGCGGATTCACCCCTCCACTTT. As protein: CASSYHRAADSPLHF.

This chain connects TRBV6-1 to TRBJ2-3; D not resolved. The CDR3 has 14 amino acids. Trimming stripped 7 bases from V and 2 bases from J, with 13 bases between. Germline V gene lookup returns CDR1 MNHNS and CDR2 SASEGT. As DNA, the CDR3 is TGTGCCAGCAAGTACAGAAGAGACACAGATACGCAGTATTTT. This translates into CASKYRRDTDTQYF.

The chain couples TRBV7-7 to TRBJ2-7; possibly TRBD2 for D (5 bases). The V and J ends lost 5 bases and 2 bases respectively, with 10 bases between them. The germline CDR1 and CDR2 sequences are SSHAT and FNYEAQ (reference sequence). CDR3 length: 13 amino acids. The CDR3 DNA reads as TGTGCCAGCAGCACGGGATTTGCCTACGAGCAGTACTTC. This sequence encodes CASSTGFAYEQYF.

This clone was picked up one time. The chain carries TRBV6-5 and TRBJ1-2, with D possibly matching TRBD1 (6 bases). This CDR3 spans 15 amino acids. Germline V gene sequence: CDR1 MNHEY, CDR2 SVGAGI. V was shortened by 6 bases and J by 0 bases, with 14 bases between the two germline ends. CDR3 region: CASRNTGRTNYGYTF. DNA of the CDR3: TGTGCCAGCAGAAATACAGGGAGAACTAACTATGGCTACACCTTC.

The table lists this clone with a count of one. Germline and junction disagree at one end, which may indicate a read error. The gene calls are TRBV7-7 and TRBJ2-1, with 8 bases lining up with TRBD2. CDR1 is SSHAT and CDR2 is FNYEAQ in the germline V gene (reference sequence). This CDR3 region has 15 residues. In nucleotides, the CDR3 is TGTGCTAGCAGCGCCACTAGCGGATCCTACAATGAGCAGTTCTTC. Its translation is CASSATSGSYNEQFF.

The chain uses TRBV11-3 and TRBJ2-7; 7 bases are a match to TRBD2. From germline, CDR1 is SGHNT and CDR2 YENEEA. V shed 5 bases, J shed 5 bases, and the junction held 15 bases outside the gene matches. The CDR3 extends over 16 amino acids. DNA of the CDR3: TGTGCCAGCAGCCTCTCCCGGGTTAGCGGGTTCCACGAGCAGTACTTC. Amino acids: CASSLSRVSGFHEQYF.

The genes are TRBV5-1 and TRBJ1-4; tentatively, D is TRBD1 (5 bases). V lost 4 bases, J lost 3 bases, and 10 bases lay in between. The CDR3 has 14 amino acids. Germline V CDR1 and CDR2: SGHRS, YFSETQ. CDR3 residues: CASSVQGPNEKLFF. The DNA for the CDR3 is TGCGCCAGCAGCGTCCAGGGTCCTAATGAAAAACTGTTTTTT.

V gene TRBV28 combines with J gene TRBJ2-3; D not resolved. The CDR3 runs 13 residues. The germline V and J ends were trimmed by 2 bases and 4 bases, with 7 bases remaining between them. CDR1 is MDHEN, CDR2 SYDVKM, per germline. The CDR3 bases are TGTGCCAGCAGTTTAACGACTCCAGATACGCAGTATTTT. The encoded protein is CASSLTTPDTQYF.

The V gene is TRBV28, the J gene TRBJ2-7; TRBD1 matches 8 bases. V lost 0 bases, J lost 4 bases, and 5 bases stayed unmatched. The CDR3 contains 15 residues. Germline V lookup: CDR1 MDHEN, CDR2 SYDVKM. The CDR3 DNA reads TGTGCCAGCAGTTTATGGACAGGGGCTAATTACGAGCAGTACTTC. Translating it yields CASSLWTGANYEQYF.

The CDR3 DNA reads as TGTGCCATCAGCTCCGGGACTAGCGGGGGAAATGAGCAGTTCTTC. It specifies CAISSGTSGGNEQFF. The V and J genes are TRBV10-3 and TRBJ2-1; 14 bases align to TRBD2. The CDR3 totals 15 residues. V shed 6 bases and J 7 bases; nucleotides not matched to a gene: 5. The V gene's germline CDR1 is ENHRY and CDR2 SYGVKD.

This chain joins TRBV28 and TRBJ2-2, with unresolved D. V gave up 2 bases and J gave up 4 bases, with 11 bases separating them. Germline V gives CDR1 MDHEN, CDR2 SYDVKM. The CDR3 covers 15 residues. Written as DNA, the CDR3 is TGTGCCAGCAGTTTAGTTCTCTGGGCCACCGGGGAGCTGTTTTTT. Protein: CASSLVLWATGELFF.

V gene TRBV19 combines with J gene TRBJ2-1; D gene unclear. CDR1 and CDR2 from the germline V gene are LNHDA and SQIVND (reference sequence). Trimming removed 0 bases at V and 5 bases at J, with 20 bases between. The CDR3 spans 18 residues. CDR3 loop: CASSIEGERRRTDNEQFF. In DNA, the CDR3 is TGTGCCAGTAGTATAGAAGGAGAGCGAAGACGAACCGACAATGAGCAGTTCTTC. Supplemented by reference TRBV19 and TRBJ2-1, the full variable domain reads DGGITQSPKYLFRKEGQNVTLSCEQNLNHDAMYWYRQDPGQGLRLIYYSQIVNDFQKGDIAEGYSVSREKKESFPLTVTSAQKNPTAFYLCASSIEGERRRTDNEQFFGPGTRLTVL.

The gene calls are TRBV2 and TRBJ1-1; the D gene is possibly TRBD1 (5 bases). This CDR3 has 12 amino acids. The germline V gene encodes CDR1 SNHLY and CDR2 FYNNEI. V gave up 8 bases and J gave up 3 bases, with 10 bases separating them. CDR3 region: CASLGGDTEAFF. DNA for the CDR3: TGTGCCAGCCTCGGAGGGGACACTGAAGCTTTCTTT.

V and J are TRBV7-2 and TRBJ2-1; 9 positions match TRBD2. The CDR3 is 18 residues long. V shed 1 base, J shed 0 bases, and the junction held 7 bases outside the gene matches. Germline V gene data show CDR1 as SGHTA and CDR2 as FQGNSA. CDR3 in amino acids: CASSLESSGTSSYNEQFF. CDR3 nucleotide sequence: TGTGCCAGCAGCTTAGAATCTAGCGGGACGAGCTCCTACAATGAGCAGTTCTTC.

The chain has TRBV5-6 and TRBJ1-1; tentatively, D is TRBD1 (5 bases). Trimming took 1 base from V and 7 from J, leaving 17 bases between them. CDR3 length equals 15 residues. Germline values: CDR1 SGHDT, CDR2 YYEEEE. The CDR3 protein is CASSLPPGWGGEAFF. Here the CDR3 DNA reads TGTGCCAGCAGCTTGCCCCCAGGGTGGGGCGGTGAAGCTTTCTTT.